This TCR beta chain stems from a study of shared T cell receptors in the human thymus. The V gene lost 2 bases and the J gene lost 1 base, with 9 bases spanning the gap. The CDR3 length is 15 residues. Germline values: CDR1 LNHDA, CDR2 SQIVND (reference sequence). Clones were sequenced by immunoSEQ multiplex PCR, and TCRdb holds only the in-frame ones, with some missing. The repertoire holds 500,000 to 550,000 clones, with roughly 74% as singletons. The same sample was also used in a study of human thymus T cells. That work states: Corrective surgery for congenital heart defects was being performed on the healthy Finnish infants who served as donors. Thymus specimens were resections from corrective heart surgery. What appeared biased in thymic and blood repertoires was the usage of V and J genes. A high degree of thymic repertoire overlap among unrelated individuals was reported in related research.

Source material: thymocytes. The V gene is TRBV19, the J gene TRBJ1-5, with a tentative D call TRBD1 (5 bases). The sequence came from a boy less than two years old with a congenital heart defect. The CDR3, as DNA: TGTGCCAGTAGTATATGGGGCAGGAGCAATCAGCCCCAGCATTTT. Residues: CASSIWGRSNQPQHF.